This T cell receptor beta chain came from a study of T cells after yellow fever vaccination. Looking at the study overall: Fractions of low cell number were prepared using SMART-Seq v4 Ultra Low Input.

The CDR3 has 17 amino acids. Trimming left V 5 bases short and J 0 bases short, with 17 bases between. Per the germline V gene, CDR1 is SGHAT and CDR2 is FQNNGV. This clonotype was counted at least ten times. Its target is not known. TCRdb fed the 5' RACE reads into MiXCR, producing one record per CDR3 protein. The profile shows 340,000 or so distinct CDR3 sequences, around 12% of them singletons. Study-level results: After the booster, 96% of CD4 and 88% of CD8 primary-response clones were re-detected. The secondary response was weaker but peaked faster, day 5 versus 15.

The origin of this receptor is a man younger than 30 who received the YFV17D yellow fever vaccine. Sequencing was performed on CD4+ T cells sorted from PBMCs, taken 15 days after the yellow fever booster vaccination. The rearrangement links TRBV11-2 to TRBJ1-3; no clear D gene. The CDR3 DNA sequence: TGTGCCAGCAGCCGAAACCCCAAGGGCCTCTCTGGAAACACCATATATTTT. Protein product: CASSRNPKGLSGNTIYF.